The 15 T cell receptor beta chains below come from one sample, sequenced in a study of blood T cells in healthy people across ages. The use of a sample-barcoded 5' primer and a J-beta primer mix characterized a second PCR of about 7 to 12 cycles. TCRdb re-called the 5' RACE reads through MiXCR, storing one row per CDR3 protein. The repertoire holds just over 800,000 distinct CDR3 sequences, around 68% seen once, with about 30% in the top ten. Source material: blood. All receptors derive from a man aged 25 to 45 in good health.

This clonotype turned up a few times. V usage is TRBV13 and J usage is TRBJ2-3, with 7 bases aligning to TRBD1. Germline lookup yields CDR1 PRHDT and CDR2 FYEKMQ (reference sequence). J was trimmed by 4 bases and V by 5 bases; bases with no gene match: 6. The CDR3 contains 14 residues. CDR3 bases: TGTGCCAGCAGCGGACAGGCCGTCGCAGATACGCAGTATTTT. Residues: CASSGQAVADTQYF. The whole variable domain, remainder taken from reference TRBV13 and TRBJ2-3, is AAGVIQSPRHLIKEKRETATLKCYPIPRHDTVYWYQQGPGQDPQFLISFYEKMQSDKGSIPDRFSAQQFSDYHSELNMSSLELGDSALYFCASSGQAVADTQYFGPGTRLTVL.

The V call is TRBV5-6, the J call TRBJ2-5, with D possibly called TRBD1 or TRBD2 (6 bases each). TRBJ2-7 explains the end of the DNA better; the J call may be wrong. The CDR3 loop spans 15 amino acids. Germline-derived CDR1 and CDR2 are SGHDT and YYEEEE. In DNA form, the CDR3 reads TGTGCCAGCAGCTTGCAGGGGCGGGAAACCTACGAGCAGTACTTC. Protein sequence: CASSLQGRETYEQYF.

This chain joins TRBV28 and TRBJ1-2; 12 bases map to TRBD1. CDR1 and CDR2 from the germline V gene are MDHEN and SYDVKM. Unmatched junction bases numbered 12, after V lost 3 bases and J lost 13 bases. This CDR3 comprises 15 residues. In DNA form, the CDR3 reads TGTGCCAGCAGTTTCCGGGACAGGGGGCTCGGCGTCGTCACCTTC. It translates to CASSFRDRGLGVVTF.

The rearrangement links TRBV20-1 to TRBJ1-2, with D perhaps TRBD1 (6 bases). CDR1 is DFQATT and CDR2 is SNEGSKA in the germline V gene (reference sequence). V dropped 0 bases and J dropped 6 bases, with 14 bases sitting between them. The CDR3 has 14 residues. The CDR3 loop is CSARDLGRGDGYTF. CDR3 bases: TGCAGTGCTAGAGATCTCGGCAGGGGAGATGGCTACACCTTC.

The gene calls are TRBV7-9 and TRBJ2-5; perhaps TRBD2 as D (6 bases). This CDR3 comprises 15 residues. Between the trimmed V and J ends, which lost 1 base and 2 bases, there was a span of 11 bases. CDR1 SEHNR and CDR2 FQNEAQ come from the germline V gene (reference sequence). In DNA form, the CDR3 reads TGTGCCAGCAGCTTAGTTGAGGGGAGGCAAGAGACCCAGTACTTC. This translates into CASSLVEGRQETQYF. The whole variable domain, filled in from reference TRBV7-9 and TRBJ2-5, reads DTGVSQNPRHKITKRGQNVTFRCDPISEHNRLYWYRQTLGQGPEFLTYFQNEAQLEKSRLLSDRFSAERPKGSFSTLEIQRTEQGDSAMYLCASSLVEGRQETQYFGPGTRLLVL.

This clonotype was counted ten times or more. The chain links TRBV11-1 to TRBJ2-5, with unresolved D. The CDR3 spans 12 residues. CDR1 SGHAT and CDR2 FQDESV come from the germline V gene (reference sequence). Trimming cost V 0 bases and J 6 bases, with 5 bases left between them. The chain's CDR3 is CASSLARQTQYF. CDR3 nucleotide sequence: TGTGCCAGCAGCTTAGCCAGGCAGACCCAGTACTTC.

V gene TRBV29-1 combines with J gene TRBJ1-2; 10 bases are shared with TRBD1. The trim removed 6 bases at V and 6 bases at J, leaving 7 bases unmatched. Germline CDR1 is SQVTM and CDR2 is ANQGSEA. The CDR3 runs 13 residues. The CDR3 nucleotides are TGCAGCGTCGTCCGGGACAGGGGAGATGGCTACACCTTC. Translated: CSVVRDRGDGYTF.

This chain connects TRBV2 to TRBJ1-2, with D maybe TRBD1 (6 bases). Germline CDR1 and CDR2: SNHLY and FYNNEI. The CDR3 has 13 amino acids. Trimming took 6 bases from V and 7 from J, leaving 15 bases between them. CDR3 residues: CASRDSPWGGYTF. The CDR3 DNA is TGTGCCAGCAGGGACAGCCCCTGGGGTGGCTACACCTTC.

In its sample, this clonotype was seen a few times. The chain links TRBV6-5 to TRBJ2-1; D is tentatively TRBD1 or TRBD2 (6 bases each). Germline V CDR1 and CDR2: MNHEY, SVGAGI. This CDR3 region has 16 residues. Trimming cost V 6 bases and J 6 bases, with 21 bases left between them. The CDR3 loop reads CASSTALIQGGNEQFF. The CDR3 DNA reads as TGTGCCAGCAGCACGGCCCTAATACAGGGAGGCAATGAGCAGTTCTTC.

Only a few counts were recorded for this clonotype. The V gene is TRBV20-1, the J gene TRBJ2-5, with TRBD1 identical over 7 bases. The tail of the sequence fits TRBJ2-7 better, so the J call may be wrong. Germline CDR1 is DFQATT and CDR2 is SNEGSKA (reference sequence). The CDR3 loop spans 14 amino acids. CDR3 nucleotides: TGCAGTGCCCTGGGACAGATTCCTTTAGACGAGCAGTACTTC. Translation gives CSALGQIPLDEQYF.

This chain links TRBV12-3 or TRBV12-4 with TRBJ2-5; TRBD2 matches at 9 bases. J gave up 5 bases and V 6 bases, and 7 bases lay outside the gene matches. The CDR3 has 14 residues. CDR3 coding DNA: TGTGCCAGCAGATCCGGGACTAGCTTTGAGACCCAGTACTTC. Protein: CASRSGTSFETQYF.

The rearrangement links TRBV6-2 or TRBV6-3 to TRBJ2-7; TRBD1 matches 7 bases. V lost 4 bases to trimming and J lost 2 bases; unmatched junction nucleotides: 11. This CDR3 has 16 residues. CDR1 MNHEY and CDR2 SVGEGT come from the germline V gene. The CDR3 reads CASSSFYRGMAYEQYF. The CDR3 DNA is TGTGCCAGCAGTTCGTTTTACAGGGGAATGGCCTACGAGCAGTACTTC.

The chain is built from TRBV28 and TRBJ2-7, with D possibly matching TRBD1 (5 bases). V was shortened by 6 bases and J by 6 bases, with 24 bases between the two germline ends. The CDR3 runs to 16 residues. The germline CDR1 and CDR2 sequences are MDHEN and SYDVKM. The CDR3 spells CASSPTGIHPIGEQYF. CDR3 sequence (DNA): TGTGCCAGCAGCCCAACAGGTATCCACCCCATCGGCGAGCAGTACTTC. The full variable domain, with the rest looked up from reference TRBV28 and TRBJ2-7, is DVKVTQSSRYLVKRTGEKVFLECVQDMDHENMFWYRQDPGLGLRLIYFSYDVKMKEKGDIPEGYSVSREKKERFSLILESASTNQTSMYLCASSPTGIHPIGEQYFGPGTRLTVT.

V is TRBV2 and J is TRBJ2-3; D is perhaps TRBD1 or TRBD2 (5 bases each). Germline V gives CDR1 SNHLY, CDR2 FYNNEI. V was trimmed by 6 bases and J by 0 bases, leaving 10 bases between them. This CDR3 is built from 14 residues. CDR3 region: CASRLWGSTDTQYF. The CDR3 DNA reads TGTGCCAGCAGGCTATGGGGGAGCACAGATACGCAGTATTTT.

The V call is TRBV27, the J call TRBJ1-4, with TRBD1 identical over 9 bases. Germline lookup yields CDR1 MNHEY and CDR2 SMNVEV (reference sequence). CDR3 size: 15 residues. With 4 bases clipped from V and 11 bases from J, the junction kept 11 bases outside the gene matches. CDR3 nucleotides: TGTGCCAGCAGTTCCCCGGTGGACAGGGGAGGGAAACTGTTTTTT. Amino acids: CASSSPVDRGGKLFF.